The next 27 T cell receptor beta chains were all read from a single sample in a study of T-cell reconstitution after alpha-beta-depleted transplantation in children. Unique molecular identifiers were used in preparing the TCRbeta library. TCRdb reprocessed the PCR reads via MiXCR and lists one record per CDR3 protein. The sample has 200,000 or so distinct CDR3 sequences; 6.3% are singletons. The input for sequencing was PBMCs, taken before TCRalphabeta/CD19-depleted stem cell transplant. The receptors originated from a girl under three years old with combined immunodeficiency, due to receive a stem cell transplant.

This clonotype was seen at least ten times. This chain uses TRBV7-9 with TRBJ2-3; D possibly matches TRBD1 or TRBD2 (5 bases each). The CDR3 length is 11 residues. Per germline, CDR1 SEHNR and CDR2 FQNEAQ (reference sequence). V lost 10 bases to trimming and J lost 10 bases, with 15 bases between them. CDR3 sequence reads: CAISEGWPQYF. The CDR3 DNA sequence: TGTGCCATCTCAGAGGGGTGGCCGCAGTATTTT.

This clonotype was seen ten or more times. The J gene is TRBJ2-1, the V gene TRBV20-1; TRBD1 agrees at 9 bases. This CDR3 has 13 residues. J gave up 4 bases and V 5 bases, and 3 bases lay outside the gene matches. CDR1 and CDR2 from the germline V gene are DFQATT and SNEGSKA (reference sequence). The CDR3 here is CSADRGAYNEQFF. The CDR3 region has the DNA TGCAGTGCTGACAGGGGGGCTTACAATGAGCAGTTCTTC.

This clonotype was picked up a small number of times. The rearrangement links TRBV27 to TRBJ2-2; TRBD2 is a possible D gene (5 bases). CDR1 and CDR2 (germline): MNHEY, SMNVEV (reference sequence). The CDR3 is 16 amino acids. Trimming took 5 bases from V and 6 from J, leaving 19 bases between them. DNA of the CDR3: TGTGCCAGCAGTCCCGAACTAGTTTACGGCCCCGGGGAGCTGTTTTTT. It codes for CASSPELVYGPGELFF.

This clonotype occurred many times. The chain couples TRBV7-8 to TRBJ2-7; D remains ambiguous. The CDR3 consists of 15 residues. V was clipped by 8 bases and J by 1 base, with 18 bases between them. The V gene's germline CDR1 is SGHVS and CDR2 FQNEAQ. As DNA, the CDR3 is TGTGCCAGCGCGCGATTAGGCCTAAGGTCCTACGAGCAGTACTTC. It is translated as CASARLGLRSYEQYF.

This clonotype has ten or more counts. The rearrangement links TRBV5-1 to TRBJ2-2; D is perhaps TRBD1 (5 bases). Trimming shortened V by 0 bases and J by 3 bases, and 9 bases separated the two germline ends. Germline V gives CDR1 SGHRS, CDR2 YFSETQ. CDR3 length equals 15 residues. The CDR3: CASSLAGIHTGELFF. DNA of the CDR3: TGCGCCAGCAGCTTGGCAGGGATTCACACCGGGGAGCTGTTTTTT. Full variable domain (missing parts from reference TRBV5-1 and TRBJ2-2): KAGVTQTPRYLIKTRGQQVTLSCSPISGHRSVSWYQQTPGQGLQFLFEYFSETQRNKGNFPGRFSGRQFSNSRSEMNVSTLELGDSALYLCASSLAGIHTGELFFGEGSRLTVL.

This clonotype was observed many times. The V and J genes are TRBV27 and TRBJ2-7, with D possibly TRBD2 on 6 matching bases. The V end lost 4 bases, the J end lost 7 bases, and 11 bases lay between the germline ends. CDR3 length: 12 residues. The germline V gene encodes CDR1 MNHEY and CDR2 SMNVEV (reference sequence). In DNA, the CDR3 is TGTGCCAGCAGTTCCGGGACTTTTGAGCAGTACTTC. Its protein is CASSSGTFEQYF.

This clonotype has at least ten counts. The chain is built from TRBV7-2 and TRBJ2-3; D remains ambiguous. CDR1 and CDR2 from the germline V gene are SGHTA and FQGNSA. Trimming stripped 3 bases from V and 1 base from J, with 8 bases between. The CDR3 consists of 14 residues. CDR3 nucleotides: TGTGCCAGCAGCTTGGCTGGACGCACAGATACGCAGTATTTT. Its translation is CASSLAGRTDTQYF.

This clonotype was seen repeatedly, ten times or more. The genes are TRBV4-1 and TRBJ2-1; tentatively, D is TRBD1 or TRBD2 (5 bases each). Deletions cut 4 bases from V and 8 bases from J, with 12 bases between. The length of the CDR3 is 13 residues. CDR1 is MGHRA, CDR2 YSYEKL, per germline. DNA of the CDR3: TGCGCCAGCAGCCCAGGTCCGGGGCATGAGCAGTTCTTC. Translation: CASSPGPGHEQFF.

The table lists this clonotype with many counts. This chain joins TRBV28 and TRBJ1-1; possible D gene TRBD1, 6 bases. Trimming stripped 3 bases from V and 1 base from J, with 9 bases between. CDR1 is MDHEN and CDR2 is SYDVKM in the germline V gene. CDR3 size: 14 residues. The CDR3 bases are TGTGCCAGCAGTTTTTACAGGGAGAACACTGAAGCTTTCTTT. This translates into CASSFYRENTEAFF.

This clonotype was detected many times. The chain carries TRBV7-9 and TRBJ2-7, with 8 positions matching TRBD2. CDR1 and CDR2 (germline): SEHNR, FQNEAQ (reference sequence). Trimming cost V 5 bases and J 3 bases; bases outside gene matches: 12. This CDR3 region has 16 residues. CDR3 region: CASSLSGVTAFYEQYF. CDR3 sequence (DNA): TGTGCCAGCAGCCTTAGCGGGGTTACCGCCTTCTACGAGCAGTACTTC.

This clonotype has a count of ten or more. V gene TRBV27 combines with J gene TRBJ2-7, with D perhaps matching TRBD1 or TRBD2 (5 bases each). Germline-derived CDR1 and CDR2 are MNHEY and SMNVEV (reference sequence). The CDR3 extends over 15 amino acids. V lost 2 bases to trimming and J lost 1 base, with 12 bases between them. The CDR3 DNA is TGTGCCAGCAGTTTAAAGTGGGACCCATCCTACGAGCAGTACTTC. This gives the protein CASSLKWDPSYEQYF.

This clonotype was counted at least ten times. V usage is TRBV2 and J usage is TRBJ2-7; either TRBD1 or TRBD2 may supply D (5 bases each). The CDR3 sequence is 14 residues long. Germline CDR1 is SNHLY and CDR2 is FYNNEI. Trimming removed 7 bases at V and 2 bases at J, with 15 bases between. This chain's CDR3 is CASNPGRPTYEQYF. CDR3 nucleotide sequence: TGTGCCAGCAACCCGGGACGGCCAACCTACGAGCAGTACTTC.

V is TRBV20-1 and J is TRBJ1-5; D not resolved. The ends were cut back, 1 base at V and 4 bases at J, with 5 bases in the middle. From germline, CDR1 is DFQATT and CDR2 SNEGSKA (reference sequence). The CDR3 extends over 12 amino acids. DNA for the CDR3: TGCAGTGCTAGAGGCCTAAATCAGCCCCAGCATTTT. Its translation is CSARGLNQPQHF.

This clonotype occurred many times. This chain connects TRBV12-3 or TRBV12-4 to TRBJ2-1, with TRBD1 as a possible D gene (6 bases). Trimming took 3 bases from V and 3 from J, leaving 12 bases between them. The CDR3 covers 15 residues. For the CDR3, the DNA is TGTGCCAGCAGTTTTTCAGGGGACCACTACAATGAGCAGTTCTTC. It yields the protein CASSFSGDHYNEQFF.

The rearrangement joins TRBV19 to TRBJ2-1; 15 positions agree with TRBD2. This CDR3 spans 15 amino acids. Germline CDR1 LNHDA, CDR2 SQIVND (reference sequence). Trimming took 4 bases from V and 8 from J; bases not matched to a gene: 3. The CDR3 loop is CASSRTSGGAYEQFF. DNA for the CDR3: TGTGCCAGTAGTAGGACTAGCGGGGGGGCCTATGAGCAGTTCTTC. Full variable domain (outside the CDR3, taken from reference TRBV19 and TRBJ2-1): DGGITQSPKYLFRKEGQNVTLSCEQNLNHDAMYWYRQDPGQGLRLIYYSQIVNDFQKGDIAEGYSVSREKKESFPLTVTSAQKNPTAFYLCASSRTSGGAYEQFFGPGTRLTVL.

This clonotype was picked up many times. This chain joins TRBV6-5 and TRBJ2-1; D is possibly TRBD2 (5 bases). The ends were cut back, 6 bases at V and 15 bases at J, with 21 bases in the middle. The CDR3 extends over 13 amino acids. Germline CDR1 reads MNHEY; CDR2 reads SVGAGI. CDR3 sequence reads: CASSKTITPGLFF. In DNA, the CDR3 is TGTGCCAGCAGCAAGACTATTACCCCAGGTCTGTTCTTC.

This clonotype occurred many times. V gene TRBV5-1 combines with J gene TRBJ2-3; D is unclear. Germline V gives CDR1 SGHRS, CDR2 YFSETQ. Between the trimmed V and J ends, which lost 2 bases and 2 bases, there was a span of 3 bases. The CDR3 sequence is 12 residues long. This CDR3 reads CASSFLTDTQYF. For the CDR3, the DNA is TGCGCCAGCAGCTTTCTCACAGATACGCAGTATTTT.

There are many counts of this clonotype. The chain combines TRBV7-9 with TRBJ2-1, with 14 bases lining up with TRBD2. With V trimmed by 5 bases and J by 3 bases, 12 bases remained unmatched. The CDR3 extends over 19 amino acids. The germline V gene has CDR1 SEHNR and CDR2 FQNEAQ (reference sequence). CDR3 DNA sequence: TGTGCCAGCAGCCCCGGACTAGCGGGAGGCCTAGAGGGCTACAATGAGCAGTTCTTC. Translation gives CASSPGLAGGLEGYNEQFF.

V is TRBV29-1 and J is TRBJ2-7; D unclear. The CDR3 covers 13 residues. CDR1 is SQVTM, CDR2 ANQGSEA, per germline. V dropped 4 bases and J dropped 0 bases, with 10 bases sitting between them. CDR3 protein: CSVGEDSSYEQYF. CDR3 nucleotides: TGCAGCGTTGGAGAGGATAGCTCCTACGAGCAGTACTTC.

The chain recombines TRBV24-1 with TRBJ1-2; D may be TRBD1 (5 bases). Trimming stripped 5 bases from V and 6 bases from J, with 6 bases between. CDR1 and CDR2 from the germline V gene are KGHDR and SFDVKD. There are 11 residues in the CDR3. The chain's CDR3 is CATSVGDGYTF. CDR3 DNA sequence: TGTGCCACCAGTGTGGGGGATGGCTACACCTTC.

This clonotype came up many times. The chain uses TRBV29-1 and TRBJ2-2; D gene unclear. This CDR3 comprises 13 residues. V lost 2 bases to trimming and J lost 1 base, with 5 bases between them. In germline, CDR1 is SQVTM, CDR2 ANQGSEA. The CDR3 is CSVELGNTGELFF. DNA for the CDR3: TGCAGCGTTGAATTAGGGAACACCGGGGAGCTGTTTTTT.

This clonotype was counted ten times or more. The chain links TRBV12-3 or TRBV12-4 to TRBJ2-1; 10 nucleotides line up with TRBD2. Trimming cost V 2 bases and J 10 bases; bases outside gene matches: 8. The CDR3 length is 15 residues. The CDR3 DNA reads as TGTGCCAGCAGTTTAAGCGGGAGGGCCGAGGGGGAGCAGTTCTTC. It specifies CASSLSGRAEGEQFF.

The rearrangement uses TRBV9 and TRBJ2-2; 9 positions agree with TRBD1. This CDR3 spans 18 amino acids. Trimming removed 1 base from V and 2 bases from J; junction bases left unmatched: 9. Germline V gene lookup returns CDR1 SGDLS and CDR2 YYNGEE. The CDR3 region is CASSVSSLGQGNTGELFF. The DNA of the CDR3 is TGTGCCAGCAGCGTATCTTCTTTGGGACAGGGCAACACCGGGGAGCTGTTTTTT.

In this sample, this clonotype turned up many times. V gene TRBV9 combines with J gene TRBJ2-2; the match to TRBD2 covers 10 bases. V shed 4 bases and J 1 base; nucleotides not matched to a gene: 10. The germline V gene has CDR1 SGDLS and CDR2 YYNGEE. The CDR3 sequence is 18 residues long. CDR3: CASSPHGLAELNTGELFF. For the CDR3, the DNA is TGTGCCAGCAGCCCTCATGGACTAGCGGAATTGAACACCGGGGAGCTGTTTTTT.

This clonotype has at least ten counts. The genes are TRBV24-1 and TRBJ2-1; the D call may be TRBD1 or TRBD2 (6 bases each). Per germline, CDR1 KGHDR and CDR2 SFDVKD. V lost 4 bases and J 9 bases, leaving 21 bases between the germline ends. The CDR3 is made up of 16 amino acids. The CDR3 is CATSDSPAGRGGEQFF. The CDR3 nucleotides are TGTGCCACCAGTGACTCTCCTGCGGGGCGAGGGGGTGAGCAGTTCTTC.

This clonotype has ten or more counts. This rearrangement joins TRBV29-1 to TRBJ1-2; no reliable D call. This CDR3 is 10 amino acids long. Per germline, CDR1 SQVTM and CDR2 ANQGSEA. Trimming took off 0 bases at V and 8 bases at J, with 4 bases between the two ends. CDR3: CSVEERGYTF. As DNA, the CDR3 is TGCAGCGTTGAAGAAAGGGGCTACACCTTC. The full variable domain, completed using reference TRBV29-1 and TRBJ1-2, is SAVISQKPSRDICQRGTSLTIQCQVDSQVTMMFWYRQQPGQSLTLIATANQGSEATYESGFVIDKFPISRPNLTFSTLTVSNMSPEDSSIYLCSVEERGYTFGSGTRLTVV.

This clonotype was seen repeatedly, ten times or more. V and J are TRBV4-1 and TRBJ2-1; perhaps TRBD2 as D (6 bases). In germline, CDR1 is MGHRA, CDR2 YSYEKL. Trimming took off 0 bases at V and 4 bases at J, with 19 bases between the two ends. This CDR3 is built from 18 residues. This CDR3 is CASSQDRVSDYHYNEQFF. The CDR3 nucleotides are TGCGCCAGCAGCCAAGATCGTGTGTCGGACTACCATTACAATGAGCAGTTCTTC.